The subject of this entry is one T cell receptor (beta chain). This record comes from a study of beta chain features in type 1 diabetes. Every isolated RNA sample was fully reverse transcribed, so sequencing captured expressed TCRB transcripts. Clones were read by immunoSEQ multiplex PCR, and TCRdb kept only the in-frame ones, dropping some. The table has fewer than 400,000 clones, approximately 8.2% seen once. V was pared by 5 bases and J by 9 bases, with 5 bases of the junction left unmatched. This CDR3 spans 13 amino acids. CDR1 and CDR2 (germline): SGHTA, FQGTGA. The specimen sequenced was central memory CD4+ T cells from blood. The TCR was taken from a woman aged 18-29 years in good health. This chain links TRBV7-3 with TRBJ2-1; 9 nucleotides align to TRBD2. The CDR3 is CASSPGTSSEQFF. The CDR3 DNA reads TGTGCCAGCAGCCCGGGGACTAGCTCTGAGCAGTTCTTC.